This T cell receptor (beta chain) derives from a study of shared clonotypes between healthy human individuals. On this clone itself: Other DNA sequences from this sample encode an identical CDR3 as well.

Method: immunoSEQ multiplex PCR; TCRdb's copy keeps in-frame clones and lacks some. The data hold just over 2,000,000 clones, with around 95% observed a single time. The V end was cut by 4 bases, the J end by 2 bases, with 7 bases between. Germline V gene data show CDR1 as SNHLY and CDR2 as FYNNEI. This CDR3 spans 13 amino acids. The sample taken for sequencing was naive CD4+ T cells sorted from blood. Subset: CD45RA+ positively selected. The genes are TRBV2 and TRBJ2-3; no clear D gene. The TCR comes from a man aged 18 to 30 in good health. CDR3 in DNA: TGTGCCAGCAGTGGTCAAAACACAGATACGCAGTATTTT. This translates into CASSGQNTDTQYF.